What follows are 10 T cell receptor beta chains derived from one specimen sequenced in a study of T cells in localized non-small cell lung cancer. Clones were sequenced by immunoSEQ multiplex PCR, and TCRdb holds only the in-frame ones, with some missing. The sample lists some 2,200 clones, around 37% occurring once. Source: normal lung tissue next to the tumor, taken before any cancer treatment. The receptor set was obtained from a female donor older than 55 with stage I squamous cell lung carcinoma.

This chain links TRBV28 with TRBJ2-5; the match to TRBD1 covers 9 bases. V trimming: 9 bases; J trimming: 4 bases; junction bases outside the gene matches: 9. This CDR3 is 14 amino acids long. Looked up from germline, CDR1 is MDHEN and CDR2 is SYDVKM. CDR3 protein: CASSPTGGRETQYF. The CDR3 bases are TGTGCCAGTTCGCCCACAGGGGGCAGAGAGACCCAGTACTTC.

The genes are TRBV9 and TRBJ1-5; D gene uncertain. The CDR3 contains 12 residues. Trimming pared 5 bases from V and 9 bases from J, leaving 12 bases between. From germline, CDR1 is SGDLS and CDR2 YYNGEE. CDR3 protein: CASSEGVWPQHF. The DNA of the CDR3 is TGTGCCAGCAGTGAGGGAGTTTGGCCCCAGCATTTT.

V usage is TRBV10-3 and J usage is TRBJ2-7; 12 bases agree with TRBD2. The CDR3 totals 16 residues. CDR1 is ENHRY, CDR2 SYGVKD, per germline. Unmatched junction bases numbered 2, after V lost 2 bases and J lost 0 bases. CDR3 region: CAISETSGGISYEQYF. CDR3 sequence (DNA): TGTGCCATCAGTGAGACTAGCGGGGGGATCTCCTACGAGCAGTACTTC.

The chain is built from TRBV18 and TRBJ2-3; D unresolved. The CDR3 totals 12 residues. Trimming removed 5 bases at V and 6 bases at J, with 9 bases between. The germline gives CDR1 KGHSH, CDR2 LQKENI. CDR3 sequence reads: CASSSKADTQYF. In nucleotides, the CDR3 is TGTGCCAGCTCATCAAAGGCCGATACGCAGTATTTT.

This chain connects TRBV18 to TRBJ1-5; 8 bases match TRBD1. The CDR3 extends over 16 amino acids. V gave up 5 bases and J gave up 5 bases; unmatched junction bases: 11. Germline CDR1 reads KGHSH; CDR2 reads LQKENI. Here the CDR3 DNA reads TGTGCCAGCTCAAGTCTCAGAGGGACAGGAGATCAGCCCCAGCATTTT. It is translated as CASSSLRGTGDQPQHF. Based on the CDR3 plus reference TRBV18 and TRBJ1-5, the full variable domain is NAGVMQNPRHLVRRRGQEARLRCSPMKGHSHVYWYRQLPEEGLKFMVYLQKENIIDESGMPKERFSAEFPKEGPSILRIQQVVRGDSAAYFCASSSLRGTGDQPQHFGDGTRLSIL.

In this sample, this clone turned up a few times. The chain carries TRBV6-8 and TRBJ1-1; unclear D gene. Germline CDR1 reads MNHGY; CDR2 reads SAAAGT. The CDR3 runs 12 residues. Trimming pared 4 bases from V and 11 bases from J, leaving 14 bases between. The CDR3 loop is CASSLGSVDAFF. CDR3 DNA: TGTGCCAGCAGTTTAGGATCGGTGGATGCTTTCTTT.

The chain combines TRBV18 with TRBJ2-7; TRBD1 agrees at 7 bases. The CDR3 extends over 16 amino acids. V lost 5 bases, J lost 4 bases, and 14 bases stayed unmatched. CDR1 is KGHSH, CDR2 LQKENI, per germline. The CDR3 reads CASSSQAPDRNYEQYF. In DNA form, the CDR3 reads TGTGCCAGCTCAAGTCAAGCCCCGGACAGGAATTACGAGCAGTACTTC.

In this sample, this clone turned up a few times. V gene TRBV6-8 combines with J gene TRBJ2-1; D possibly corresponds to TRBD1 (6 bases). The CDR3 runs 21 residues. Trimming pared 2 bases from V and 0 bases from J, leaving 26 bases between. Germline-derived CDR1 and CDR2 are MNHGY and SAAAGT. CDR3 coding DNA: TGTGCCAGCAGTTACAATATGGGACAAGGGGATCCAGATAGCTCCTACAATGAGCAGTTCTTC. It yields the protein CASSYNMGQGDPDSSYNEQFF.

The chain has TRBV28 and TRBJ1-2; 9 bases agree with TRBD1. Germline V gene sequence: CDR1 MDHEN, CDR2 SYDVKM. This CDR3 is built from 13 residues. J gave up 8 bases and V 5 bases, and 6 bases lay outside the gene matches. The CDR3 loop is CASSETGGYGYTF. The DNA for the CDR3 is TGTGCCAGCAGTGAGACAGGGGGGTACGGCTACACCTTC.

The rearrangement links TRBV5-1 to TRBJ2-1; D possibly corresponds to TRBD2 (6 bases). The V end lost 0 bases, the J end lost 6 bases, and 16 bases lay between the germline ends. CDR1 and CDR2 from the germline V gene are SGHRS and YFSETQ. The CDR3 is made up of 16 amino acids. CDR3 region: CASSLEGIGTGNEQFF. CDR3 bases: TGCGCCAGCAGCTTGGAAGGGATCGGGACTGGCAATGAGCAGTTCTTC.